This T cell receptor (beta chain) comes out of a study of cytomegalovirus exposure and HLA in healthy donors. Broader study findings: What a later analysis showed was that several of the most significant clusters appeared linked to common viral pathogens. Based on reports, TCR beta sequences accurately predicted HLA-A and HLA-B alleles for most subjects.

The primer mix had 60 Vbeta and 13 Jbeta primers. Sequenced by immunoSEQ multiplex PCR; TCRdb stores in-frame clones only, minus some. The data hold around 270,000 clones, with about 80% observed a single time. About this clone: Its specificity is unknown.

Sample: PBMCs. The clonotype comes from a girl between 2 and 10 years old in good health and CMV-seronegative.

The CDR3 DNA is TGTGCCAGCAGTGGTACAGTCTCCTACGAGCAGTACTTC. This codes for CASSGTVSYEQYF. The chain employs TRBV25-1 and TRBJ2-7; D unresolved. Germline V gene sequence: CDR1 MGHDK, CDR2 SYGVNS. Trimming left V 4 bases short and J 0 bases short, with 7 bases between. The CDR3 runs 13 residues.